Listed below are T cell receptor beta chains from one sample, sequenced in a study of shared clonotypes between healthy human individuals. Assay: immunoSEQ multiplex PCR; the TCRdb copy retains only in-frame clones and omits some. The data hold over 850,000 clones, with about four fifths observed a single time. Sequenced sample: memory CD4+ T cells from PBMCs. The source is a man aged 18 to 29 in good health. Some clones in this sample may be carry-over from other donors' samples. CDR3s include the opening cysteine and the closing phenylalanine or tryptophan. A D gene is named only where the DNA matches it firmly. A row's size may be missing; if present it is once, few, many or a size class.

>-|TRBJ1-1|TRBV28|few
TGTGCCAGCAGTCGAACCTACACTGAAGCTTTCTTT
CASSRTYTEAFF
>-|TRBJ2-7|TRBV21-1|-
TGTGCCAGCAGCAAGGGTTGGGGGCCCCTGCGATACGAGCAGTACTTC
CASSKGWGPLRYEQYF
>TRBD2|TRBJ2-1|TRBV18|-
TGTGCCAGCTCACCCGGGACTAGCGGGAGGAATGAGCAGTTCTTC
CASSPGTSGRNEQFF
>-|TRBJ2-2|TRBV27|-
TGTGCCAGCAGTTTGGGGAGAAACACCGGGGAGCTGTTTTTT
CASSLGRNTGELFF
>-|TRBJ2-7|TRBV5-1|many
TGCGCCAGCAGCTTGGGTCCAGCCTACGAGCAGTACTTC
CASSLGPAYEQYF
>TRBD1|TRBJ1-4|TRBV5-6|-
TGTGCCAGCAGCTTGGCGCAGGGGGCAGTTGAAAAACTGTTTTTT
CASSLAQGAVEKLFF
>-|TRBJ2-3|TRBV2|many
TGTGCCAGCGCTCGTTTGGGGGCCCAGACAGATACGCAGTATTTT
CASARLGAQTDTQYF
>-|TRBJ2-7|TRBV5-1|once
TGCGCCAGCAGCTTTCTTTCCGGAGGGGGCTCCGAGCAGTACTTC
CASSFLSGGGSEQYF
>-|TRBJ2-1|TRBV5-1|-
TGCGCCAGCAGCGAGGACCGTTACAATGAGCAGTTCTTC
CASSEDRYNEQFF
>-|TRBJ1-3|TRBV7-2|-
TGTGCCAGCAGCTTAGGGGCCTCTGGAAACACCATGTATTTT
CASSLGASGNTMYF
>TRBD1|TRBJ2-4|TRBV6-1|-
TGTGCCAGCAGTGAAGCCGGGACAGGGGGGGGTTCTCAGTACTTC
CASSEAGTGGGSQYF
>-|TRBJ1-1|TRBV7-3|few
TGTGCCAGCAGCCCCCGCCTGAACACTGAAGCTTTCTTT
CASSPRLNTEAFF
>TRBD1|TRBJ2-7|TRBV28|-
TGTGCCAGTCACCGGGACAGTCCCTACGAGCAGTACTTC
CASHRDSPYEQYF
>TRBD2|TRBJ2-7|TRBV6-6|-
TGTGCCAGCAGCCTAGCGGGAGGGGCTCGAGAGCAGTACTTC
CASSLAGGAREQYF
>-|TRBJ1-5|TRBV18|-
TGTGCCAGCTCACTTAACCAGGGAAGCAATCAGCCCCAGCATTTT
CASSLNQGSNQPQHF
>TRBD2|TRBJ2-5|TRBV5-1|-
TGCGCCAGCAGCCGAGGACTAGCGGGAGATGAGACCCAGTACTTC
CASSRGLAGDETQYF
>-|TRBJ1-1|TRBV5-1|-
TGCGCCAGCAGCTTGGATCCCGGTAGCCAGGCAGCTTTCTTT
CASSLDPGSQAAFF
>-|TRBJ1-2|TRBV7-9|-
TGTGCCAGCAGCTCTTCATATGGCTACACCTTC
CASSSSYGYTF
>-|TRBJ2-1|TRBV7-2|-
TGTGCCAGCACCCCACCGGGGGCGGGGCAGTTCTTC
CASTPPGAGQFF
>-|TRBJ1-2|TRBV5-6|few
TGTGCCAGCAGCGCCCGTAGGGACGACAATGGCTACACCTTC
CASSARRDDNGYTF
>TRBD2|TRBJ2-7|TRBV18|-
TGTGCCAGCTCACCACCGGGAGGGACTAGCGGCATCTACGAGCAGTACTTC
CASSPPGGTSGIYEQYF
>-|TRBJ1-1|TRBV29-1|-
TGCAGCGTTGGTTCAGATGAAGCTTTCTTT
CSVGSDEAFF
>-|TRBJ2-2|TRBV5-1|-
TGCGCCAGCAAGTATGCGGACACCGGGGAGCTGTTTTTT
CASKYADTGELFF
>-|TRBJ2-3|TRBV5-8|-
TGTGCCAGCAGCTTGGAAGGGTTTGCGCAGTATTTT
CASSLEGFAQYF
>-|TRBJ1-6|TRBV30|-
TGTGCCTGGAACCACCGGAGGAGCTCCTATAATTCACCCCTCCACTTT
CAWNHRRSSYNSPLHF
>TRBD2|TRBJ2-1|TRBV7-2|once
TGTGCCAGCAGCTCGCCTCCGGGACTAGCGGACAATGAGCAGTTCTTC
CASSSPPGLADNEQFF
>-|TRBJ1-1|TRBV7-8|-
TGTGCCAGCAGCTTAGTCGGAGGGGGAAACACTGAAGCTTTCTTT
CASSLVGGGNTEAFF
>-|TRBJ2-7|TRBV28|-
TGTGCCAGCAGTTTTTGGGTTCCGGGACTGTCCTACGAGCAGTACTTC
CASSFWVPGLSYEQYF
>TRBD1|TRBJ1-2|TRBV5-1|few
TGCGCCAGCAGCTCCATGGGACAGTCAGGCTATGGCTACACCTTC
CASSSMGQSGYGYTF
>-|TRBJ1-1|TRBV9|-
TGTGCCAGCAGCCCCCGGCTTTTGCCCACTGAAGCTTTCTTT
CASSPRLLPTEAFF
>-|TRBJ2-5|TRBV4-1|many
TGCGCCAGCAGCAGGGGGGGTGTAGAGACCCAGTACTTC
CASSRGGVETQYF
>TRBD1|TRBJ1-4|TRBV18|-
TGTGCCAGCTCACCACCCGGGACAGGGGGTAGTGAAAAACTGTTTTTT
CASSPPGTGGSEKLFF
>TRBD2|TRBJ2-2|TRBV5-1|-
TGCGCCAGCAGCTTCAATAGCGGGAGTCACGGGGAGCTGTTTTTT
CASSFNSGSHGELFF
>TRBD1|TRBJ1-2|TRBV19|-
TGTGCCAGTAGTCCAAGGACAGGGAATTTTGGTGGCTACACCTTC
CASSPRTGNFGGYTF
>TRBD1|TRBJ2-2|TRBV27|-
TGTGCCAGCAGCCTAACCGGGACAGGGGGTACCGGGGAGCTGTTTTTT
CASSLTGTGGTGELFF
>-|TRBJ1-6|TRBV30|-
TGTGCCTTCGAAGGACAGTATAATTCACCCCTCCACTTT
CAFEGQYNSPLHF